This T cell receptor (beta chain) was recovered during a study of blood T cell repertoires in COVID-19. Looking at the study overall: Samples of COVID-19 (acute and convalescent) were obtained from the United States, Italy and Spain.

Original processing methods: For nucleated cells, counts were estimated from reference gene primer amplification. Produced via immunoSEQ multiplex PCR; TCRdb's table is partial and in-frame only. Clonal size and the V and J genes are those of that table, whereas D and trimming came from the DNA. The sample includes 310,000 or so clones, 70% to 90% of them seen just once. On this clone itself: A read error may account for a junction end that differs from germline.

Germline CDR1 and CDR2: MNHNY and SVGAGI (reference sequence). This CDR3 spans 14 amino acids. The chain recombines TRBV6-6 with TRBJ1-2; the match to TRBD1 covers 11 bases. Sequenced input: peripheral blood. This TCR was sampled from a man younger than 35 who had recovered from COVID-19. CDR3 nucleotides: TGTGCCAGCAGATCCCATGGGACAGGGGGTCGTTTCTCCTTC. Protein: CASRSHGTGGRFSF.